The present T cell receptor (beta chain) was sequenced within a study of T cell responses to AZD1222 COVID-19 vaccine. Broader study findings: Spike regions recognized by vaccine-associated CD4 TCRs spanned the protein, led by 160-218 and 743-854. White British people made up most donors, females outnumbered males, and clonal diversity was possibly underestimated.

As regards this clone: Antigen unknown.

Both about-4-week and about-12-week second-dose recipients were combined. This CDR3 spans 14 amino acids. V lost 0 bases, J lost 5 bases, and 12 bases lay in between. Germline values: CDR1 SGDLS, CDR2 YYNGEE. Sequenced by immunoSEQ multiplex PCR; TCRdb stores in-frame clones only, minus some. Seen here are about 180,000 clones, roughly 92% observed once, and the top ten hold under 2%. The chain couples TRBV9 to TRBJ2-7, with D unclear. This sequence originates from an adult who received the AZD1222 COVID-19 vaccine. The sample here was peripheral blood, taken 28 days after the second AZD1222 dose. This CDR3 is CASSVGPQMDEQYF. Written as DNA, the CDR3 is TGTGCCAGCAGCGTAGGCCCCCAAATGGACGAGCAGTACTTC.